This T cell receptor beta chain comes out of a study of radiation and T cells in renal cell carcinoma. Study summary: Nephrectomy followed 15 Gy stereotactic body radiation by 4 weeks. Regarding the study as a whole: From baseline, blood top tumor clonotypes peaked at 2 weeks post-radiation.

V lost 8 bases and J lost 2, with 13 bases in between. The CDR3 is made up of 14 amino acids. CDR1 and CDR2 from the germline V gene are SGHVS and FQNEAQ. Repertoires were generated with immunoSEQ multiplex PCR, while TCRdb's copy carries only in-frame clones and drops some. The sample holds about 120,000 clones, roughly four fifths seen once. Remarks on this clone: What it recognizes is unknown.

Time point denoted: blood 2 weeks post-SBRT. Treatment defined: 15 Gy SBRT to primary tumor, nephrectomy 4 weeks later. After SBRT, blood was collected at 2 and 4 weeks, plus baseline. This receptor was obtained from a man aged 50 to 60 with renal cell carcinoma. The chain carries TRBV7-8 and TRBJ1-5; D not certain. The sequences come from blood, collected from a patient whose treatment included radiotherapy and nephrectomy. The CDR3 bases are TGTGCCAGCCTCCGGGGAAAGGGCAATCAGCCCCAGCATTTT. Encoded protein: CASLRGKGNQPQHF.